The clone carrying this TCR beta chain was observed a few times. Its antigen is undetermined. The record originates from a study of T cells after yellow fever vaccination. Study-level points and caveats: Peaking faster, on day 5 versus 15, the secondary response was nonetheless weaker. Contamination of FACS-sorted repertoires by abundant clonotypes from the bulk population could occur.

TCRdb analysed the 5' RACE reads with MiXCR anew, one entry per CDR3 protein. The table shows 500,000 to 550,000 distinct CDR3 sequences, with 21% occurring only once. In germline, CDR1 is LGHDT, CDR2 YNNKEL (reference sequence). This CDR3 is 12 amino acids long. V was shortened by 4 bases and J by 5 bases, with 8 bases between the two germline ends. This clonotype originated in a man younger than 35 who received the YFV17D yellow fever vaccine. The J gene is TRBJ2-5, the V gene TRBV3-1; no firm D call. The sequences come from PBMCs, collected more than 20 days after the first yellow fever vaccination. Written as DNA, the CDR3 is TGTGCCAGCAGCCGTAGTGCTGAGACCCAGTACTTC. Translation gives CASSRSAETQYF.